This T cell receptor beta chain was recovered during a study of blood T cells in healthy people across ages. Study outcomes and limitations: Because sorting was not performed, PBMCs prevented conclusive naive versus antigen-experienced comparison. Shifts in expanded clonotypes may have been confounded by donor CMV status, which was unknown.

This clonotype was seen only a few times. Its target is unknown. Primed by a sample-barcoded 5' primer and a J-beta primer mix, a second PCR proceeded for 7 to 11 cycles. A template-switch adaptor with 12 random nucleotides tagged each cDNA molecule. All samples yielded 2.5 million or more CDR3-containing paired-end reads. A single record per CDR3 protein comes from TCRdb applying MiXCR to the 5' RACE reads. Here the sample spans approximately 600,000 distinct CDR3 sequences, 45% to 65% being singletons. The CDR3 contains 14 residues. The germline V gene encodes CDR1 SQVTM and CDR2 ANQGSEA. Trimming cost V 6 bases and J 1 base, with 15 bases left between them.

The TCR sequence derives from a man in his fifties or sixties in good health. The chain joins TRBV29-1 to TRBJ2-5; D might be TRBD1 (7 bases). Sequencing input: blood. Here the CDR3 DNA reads TGCAGCGTGGCTGGCGGGACAGCCCAAGAGACCCAGTACTTC. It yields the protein CSVAGGTAQETQYF.